The clone carrying this T cell receptor beta chain has only a few counts. Antigen specificity is unknown. The record originates from a study of T cells after yellow fever vaccination. On the study more broadly: Fractions with few cells were prepared using SMART-Seq v4 Ultra Low Input.

In making TCR cDNA, 5'RACE template switching added a universal primer site and UMIs to it. MiXCR was run by TCRdb on the 5' RACE reads, yielding one entry per CDR3 protein. Among some 420,000 distinct CDR3 sequences, approximately 18% were seen once, and the ten largest hold over 15%. Study results and limitations: Most clones from primary vaccination were detected again post-booster (around 96% CD4, about 85% CD8). Few clonotypes appeared in both CD4 and CD8 compartments.

Trimming left V 11 bases short and J 5 bases short, with 17 bases between. CDR3 size: 13 residues. The germline CDR1 and CDR2 sequences are SNHLY and FYNNEI. The clonotype was recovered from a man younger than 35 who received the YFV17D yellow fever vaccine. The chain has TRBV2 and TRBJ2-3, with D possibly called TRBD1 or TRBD2 (5 bases each). Sequencing used PBMCs, obtained before the yellow fever booster vaccination. The CDR3 coding sequence is TGTGCCTGCACCCAGGGACGAGGAGATACGCAGTATTTT. Its translation: CACTQGRGDTQYF.